This T cell receptor (beta chain) was captured by sequencing in a study of cytomegalovirus exposure and HLA in healthy donors. Findings of the study overall: Rare TCR sequences dominated, though some public TCRs recurred in many donors.

V lost 1 base, J lost 3 bases, and 5 bases lay in between. This CDR3 is built from 13 residues. CDR1 and CDR2 from the germline V gene are LNHDA and SQIVND (reference sequence). This clone has more than one count but fewer than ten. What it binds is not known. The PCR employed 60 Vbeta primers together with 13 Jbeta primers. Profiled with immunoSEQ multiplex PCR; TCRdb holds only in-frame clones, not every one. Of fewer than 90,000 clones listed, about 70% are singletons. Source material: PBMCs. The chain is built from TRBV19 and TRBJ2-3; TRBD2 is a possible D gene (5 bases). The receptor was derived from a man aged 40-49 years in good health and CMV-seropositive. For the CDR3, the DNA is TGTGCCAGTAGTATAGGGAGGACAGATACGCAGTATTTT. Protein: CASSIGRTDTQYF.